This TCR beta chain emerged from a study of blood T cell repertoires in COVID-19. The CDR3 sequence is 13 residues long. The V gene's germline CDR1 is SEHNR and CDR2 FQNEAQ (reference sequence). V lost 1 base and J lost 10; bases outside the gene matches: 4. Here immunoSEQ multiplex PCR was the method, and the copy in TCRdb shows in-frame clones only, minus some. This sample has 250,000 or so clones, with around nine tenths found just once. Sequencing used PBMCs or T cells enriched from blood (not recorded which). This clonotype was sampled from a woman in her late teens or twenties who had recovered from COVID-19. The V gene is TRBV7-9, the J gene TRBJ1-1; 9 positions agree with TRBD1. The CDR3 sequence: CASSLGDRVAAFF. Written as DNA, the CDR3 is TGTGCCAGCAGCTTAGGGGACAGGGTAGCAGCTTTCTTT.